One and the same sample provided the 17 T cell receptor beta chains below, sequenced in a study of blood T cells in healthy people across ages (dated by TCRdb to about 2015). The method was 5' RACE. Sequencing was performed on an Illumina HiSeq 2500. A second PCR of roughly 6 to 12 cycles was run with a J-beta primer mix and a sample-barcoded 5' primer. TCRdb's own reprocessing of the public reads used fastp at Q25 and MiXCR and kept productive beta chains. Every entry covers one CDR3 protein and lists the most common genes and DNA from its rows. The sample table records some 1.4 million distinct CDR3 sequences; around 42% of these occur just once. 7.9% of the sample is taken by the ten largest. Sequenced: blood. The receptors originated from a young woman in good health.

This clonotype occurred once. The chain joins TRBV15 to TRBJ1-1; D unresolved. V lost 5 bases to trimming and J lost 4 bases, with 11 bases between them. Looked up from germline, CDR1 is LNHNV and CDR2 is YYDKDF (reference sequence). CDR3 length equals 13 residues. CDR3 amino acids: CATSPALGTEAFF. The CDR3 DNA is TGTGCCACCAGCCCAGCCCTCGGCACTGAAGCTTTCTTT.

The chain is built from TRBV29-1 and TRBJ2-5; D is uncertain. The V and J ends lost 0 bases and 4 bases respectively, with 9 bases between them. Germline assignment: CDR1 SQVTM and CDR2 ANQGSEA. The CDR3 has 13 amino acids. CDR3 protein: CSVEDRYRETQYF. The CDR3 DNA reads as TGCAGCGTTGAAGACAGGTACCGAGAGACCCAGTACTTC.

The rearrangement uses TRBV3-1 and TRBJ2-3; 15 nucleotides line up with TRBD2. Losses at the gene ends were 1 base for V and 2 bases for J; bases not matched to a gene: 7. Germline CDR1 and CDR2: LGHDT and YNNKEL (reference sequence). CDR3 size: 19 residues. CDR3 DNA: TGTGCCAGCAGCCAAGGGACTAGCGGGAGGGCCGAGTTCACAGATACGCAGTATTTT. Residues: CASSQGTSGRAEFTDTQYF.

This clonotype occurred a few times. V usage is TRBV6-5 and J usage is TRBJ2-7, with D maybe TRBD2 (6 bases). The germline V gene has CDR1 MNHEY and CDR2 SVGAGI. The CDR3 has 16 residues. Trimming took 7 bases from V and 3 from J, leaving 22 bases between them. The CDR3 sequence is CASTPRWVAASYEQYF. CDR3 bases: TGTGCCAGCACTCCAAGGTGGGTAGCGGCGAGCTACGAGCAGTACTTC.

CDR3 nucleotides: TGTGCCAGCAGTTTCCTAGCGGGAGTGATTGAGCAGTTCTTC. This sequence encodes CASSFLAGVIEQFF. The chain recombines TRBV12-3 or TRBV12-4 with TRBJ2-1; 10 nucleotides agree with TRBD2. The CDR3 is 14 amino acids. With 3 bases clipped from V and 9 bases from J, the junction kept 5 bases outside the gene matches.

This sequence joins TRBV25-1 and TRBJ2-1, with 14 bases matching TRBD2. After removal of 2 bases from V and 7 bases from J, the junction contained 7 bases not matched to a gene. Germline V gives CDR1 MGHDK, CDR2 SYGVNS. The CDR3 is made up of 17 amino acids. CDR3 sequence reads: CASSERPGTSGSNEQFF. The CDR3, as DNA: TGTGCCAGCAGTGAACGGCCTGGGACTAGCGGGAGTAATGAGCAGTTCTTC.

For this clonotype: The junction departs from the called germline gene at one end, perhaps through a read error. V is TRBV12-3 or TRBV12-4 and J is TRBJ2-5; TRBD2 aligns across 7 bases. CDR3 length: 13 amino acids. The CDR3 is CARSQTSRETQYF. The CDR3 DNA is TGTGCCCGCAGTCAGACTAGCCGAGAGACCCAGTACTTC.

In the case of this clonotype: The junction and the germline gene differ at one end; a read error may be behind it. The chain combines TRBV20-1 with TRBJ2-3, with TRBD2 matching over 9 bases. CDR1 and CDR2 (germline): DFQATT, SNEGSKA (reference sequence). The CDR3 runs to 17 residues. The CDR3, as DNA: TGCAGTGCTACCCCGACCCTAGCGGGATCCCGCACGGATACGCAGTATTTT. Encoded protein: CSATPTLAGSRTDTQYF.

The rearrangement joins TRBV20-1 to TRBJ2-1; 7 nucleotides match TRBD1. V lost 0 bases, J lost 9 bases, and 11 bases stayed unmatched. Germline V gene sequence: CDR1 DFQATT, CDR2 SNEGSKA (reference sequence). CDR3 length: 15 residues. The CDR3 coding sequence is TGCAGTGCTAGAGATTACGACAGGGATACAAGTGAGCAGTTCTTC. Amino acid sequence: CSARDYDRDTSEQFF.

The chain is built from TRBV7-2 and TRBJ2-3, with TRBD2 identical over 9 bases. The germline gives CDR1 SGHTA, CDR2 FQGNSA. The CDR3 totals 16 residues. V dropped 5 bases and J dropped 3; count of bases not matched to a gene: 9. CDR3 nucleotides: TGTGCCAGCAGCCTTTCCCATAGCGGGAGTACAGATACGCAGTATTTT. It specifies CASSLSHSGSTDTQYF.

This chain links TRBV6-6 with TRBJ2-5, with TRBD2 matching 11 bases. With V trimmed by 6 bases and J by 2 bases, 5 bases remained unmatched. The V gene's germline CDR1 is MNHNY and CDR2 SVGAGI (reference sequence). This CDR3 contains 15 residues. The CDR3 loop is CASSQGLAAQETQYF. The CDR3 nucleotides read TGTGCCAGCAGCCAGGGACTAGCGGCACAAGAGACCCAGTACTTC.

This chain uses TRBV12-3 or TRBV12-4 with TRBJ2-1, with D perhaps matching TRBD2 (6 bases). V dropped 6 bases and J dropped 6 bases, with 15 bases sitting between them. The CDR3 is 14 amino acids. The CDR3 nucleotides are TGTGCCAGCAGGAGTACCCAGCGGGCCAATGAGCAGTTCTTC. Translating gives CASRSTQRANEQFF.

The genes are TRBV4-1 and TRBJ1-4; D is undetermined. The CDR3 runs to 11 residues. V gave up 0 bases and J gave up 10 bases, with 3 bases separating them. Germline V lookup: CDR1 MGHRA, CDR2 YSYEKL. CDR3 sequence: CASSQDGKLFF. The CDR3 region has the DNA TGCGCCAGCAGCCAAGATGGAAAACTGTTTTTT.

The V gene is TRBV18, the J gene TRBJ2-5; weak D call: TRBD2 (6 bases). Trimming cost V 3 bases and J 2 bases, with 10 bases left between them. CDR1 and CDR2 (germline): KGHSH, LQKENI. The CDR3 has 14 residues. The CDR3 sequence: CASSPSGRQETQYF. CDR3 nucleotides: TGTGCCAGCTCACCCTCAGGGAGGCAAGAGACCCAGTACTTC.

This clonotype has more than one count but fewer than ten. V gene TRBV6-1 combines with J gene TRBJ2-1; TRBD1 matches 10 bases. Germline CDR1 MNHNS, CDR2 SASEGT. The V segment lost 7 bases and the J segment 2 bases; nucleotides outside the gene matches: 11. The CDR3 is made up of 17 amino acids. CDR3 in DNA: TGTGCCAGCACGTACGGGGCCGGGACAGGGGCCTACAATGAGCAGTTCTTC. This sequence encodes CASTYGAGTGAYNEQFF.

The chain recombines TRBV24-1 with TRBJ2-3, with 13 nucleotides matching TRBD2. The CDR3 totals 17 residues. Germline CDR1 reads KGHDR; CDR2 reads SFDVKD. With V trimmed by 2 bases and J by 1 base, 2 bases remained unmatched. The CDR3 sequence: CATSDSGTSGGTDTQYF. The CDR3 DNA sequence: TGTGCCACCAGTGATTCCGGGACTAGCGGGGGCACAGATACGCAGTATTTT.

The V gene is TRBV29-1, the J gene TRBJ2-5, with D perhaps matching TRBD2 (6 bases). The CDR3 has 11 amino acids. Per the germline V gene, CDR1 is SQVTM and CDR2 is ANQGSEA. V lost 7 bases, J lost 7 bases, and 13 bases lay in between. Written as DNA, the CDR3 is TGCAGCGGCGGGGTCTCAGGGACCCAGTACTTC. Encoded protein: CSGGVSGTQYF.